Described below is a single T cell receptor beta chain sequence and its context. These data are taken from a study of blood T cell repertoires in COVID-19. For the study at large: PBMCs, B-cell-depleted T cells, or T cells were the source of the cDNA or gDNA that made up the material.

As processed by the authors: Reference gene primer amplification gave nucleated cell count estimates. Some clones are missing from TCRdb's copy, which holds only in-frame ones; the method was immunoSEQ multiplex PCR. The D gene and trimming were derived from the DNA, and the V and J assignments and clone size from that table. The sample includes around 300,000 clones, roughly 91% of them seen just once. The CDR3 extends over 15 amino acids. The V end lost 1 base, the J end lost 3 bases, and 7 bases lay between the germline ends. Germline V lookup: CDR1 SGHAT, CDR2 FQDESV (reference sequence). Input material: peripheral blood. This clonotype was sampled from a man aged 50 or older with active or convalescent COVID-19. The V and J genes are TRBV11-1 and TRBJ2-6, with a weak D call TRBD2 (5 bases). The CDR3 nucleotides read TGTGCCAGCAGCTTAGGAGGGAGTGGGGCCAACGTCCTGACTTTC. It yields the protein CASSLGGSGANVLTF.